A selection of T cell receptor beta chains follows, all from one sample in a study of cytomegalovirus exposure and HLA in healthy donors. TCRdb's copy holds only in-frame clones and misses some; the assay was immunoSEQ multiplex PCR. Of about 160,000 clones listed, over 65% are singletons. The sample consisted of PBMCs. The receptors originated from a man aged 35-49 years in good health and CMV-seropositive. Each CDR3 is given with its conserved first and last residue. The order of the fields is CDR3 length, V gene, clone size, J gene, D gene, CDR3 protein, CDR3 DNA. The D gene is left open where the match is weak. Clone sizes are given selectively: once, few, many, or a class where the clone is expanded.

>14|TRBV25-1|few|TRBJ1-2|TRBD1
CASRSSQGAYGYTF
TGTGCCAGCAGGTCTTCTCAGGGGGCCTATGGCTACACCTTC
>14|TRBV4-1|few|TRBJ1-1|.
CASSQDLGQPEAFF
TGCGCCAGCAGCCAAGATCTTGGGCAGCCTGAAGCTTTCTTT
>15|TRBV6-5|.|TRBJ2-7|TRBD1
CASSPQGASGYEQYF
TGTGCCAGCAGTCCACAGGGGGCGAGCGGCTACGAGCAGTACTTC
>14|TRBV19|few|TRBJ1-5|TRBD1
CASSRQGGNQPQHF
TGTGCCAGTAGCAGACAGGGCGGCAATCAGCCCCAGCATTTT
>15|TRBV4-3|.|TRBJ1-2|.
CASSHEAAWDYGYTF
TGCGCCAGCAGCCATGAAGCGGCCTGGGATTATGGCTACACCTTC
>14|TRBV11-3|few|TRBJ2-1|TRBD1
CASSSPDRVNEQFF
TGTGCCAGCAGCTCACCGGACAGGGTCAATGAGCAGTTCTTC
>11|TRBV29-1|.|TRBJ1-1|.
CSVDRGTEAFF
TGCAGCGTTGATAGAGGGACTGAAGCTTTCTTT
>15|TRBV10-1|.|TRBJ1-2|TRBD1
CASSEDRARVYGYTF
TGCGCCAGCAGTGAGGACAGGGCCAGGGTCTATGGCTACACCTTC
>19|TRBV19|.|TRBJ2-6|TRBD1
CASSINDRGLQSGANVLTF
TGTGCCAGTAGTATAAATGACAGGGGGTTACAATCTGGGGCCAACGTCCTGACTTTC
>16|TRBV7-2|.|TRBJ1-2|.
CASSLAPSNRVYGYTF
TGTGCCAGCAGCTTAGCCCCCAGTAATCGGGTCTATGGCTACACCTTC
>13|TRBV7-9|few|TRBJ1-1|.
CASSLGQATEAFF
TGTGCCAGCAGCTTAGGGCAGGCCACTGAAGCTTTCTTT
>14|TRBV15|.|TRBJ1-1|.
CAARGGRPNTEAFF
TGTGCCGCACGGGGGGGCAGACCGAACACTGAAGCTTTCTTT
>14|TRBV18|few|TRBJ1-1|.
CASSPQTTSTEAFF
TGTGCCAGCTCACCACAAACTACGAGCACTGAAGCTTTCTTT
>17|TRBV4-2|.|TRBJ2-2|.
CASSLLRRDTDTGELFF
TGTGCCAGCAGCCTATTAAGACGGGACACCGACACCGGGGAGCTGTTTTTT
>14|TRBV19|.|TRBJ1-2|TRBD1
CASSARTGLSGYTF
TGTGCCAGTAGTGCCAGGACAGGGTTATCCGGCTACACCTTC
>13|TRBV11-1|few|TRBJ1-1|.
CASSLAGWTEAFF
TGTGCCAGCAGCTTGGCAGGGTGGACTGAAGCTTTCTTT
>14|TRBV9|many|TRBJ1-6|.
CASSVLGGGSPLHF
TGTGCCAGCAGCGTGCTAGGCGGCGGCTCACCCCTCCACTTT
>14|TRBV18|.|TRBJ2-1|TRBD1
CASSPTGGINEQFF
TGTGCCAGCTCACCGACAGGGGGCATCAATGAGCAGTTCTTC
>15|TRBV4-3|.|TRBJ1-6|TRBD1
CASSQRDRDNSPLHF
TGCGCCAGCAGCCAGCGGGACAGAGATAATTCACCCCTCCACTTT
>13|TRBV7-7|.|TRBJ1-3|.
CASSSGSGNTIYF
TGTGCTAGCAGCTCAGGGTCTGGAAACACCATATATTTT
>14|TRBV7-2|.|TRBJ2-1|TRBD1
CASSLGQGWNEQFF
TGTGCCAGCAGCTTGGGACAGGGCTGGAATGAGCAGTTCTTC
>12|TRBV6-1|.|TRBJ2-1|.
CASSGQYNEQFF
TGTGCCAGCAGTGGCCAGTACAATGAGCAGTTCTTC